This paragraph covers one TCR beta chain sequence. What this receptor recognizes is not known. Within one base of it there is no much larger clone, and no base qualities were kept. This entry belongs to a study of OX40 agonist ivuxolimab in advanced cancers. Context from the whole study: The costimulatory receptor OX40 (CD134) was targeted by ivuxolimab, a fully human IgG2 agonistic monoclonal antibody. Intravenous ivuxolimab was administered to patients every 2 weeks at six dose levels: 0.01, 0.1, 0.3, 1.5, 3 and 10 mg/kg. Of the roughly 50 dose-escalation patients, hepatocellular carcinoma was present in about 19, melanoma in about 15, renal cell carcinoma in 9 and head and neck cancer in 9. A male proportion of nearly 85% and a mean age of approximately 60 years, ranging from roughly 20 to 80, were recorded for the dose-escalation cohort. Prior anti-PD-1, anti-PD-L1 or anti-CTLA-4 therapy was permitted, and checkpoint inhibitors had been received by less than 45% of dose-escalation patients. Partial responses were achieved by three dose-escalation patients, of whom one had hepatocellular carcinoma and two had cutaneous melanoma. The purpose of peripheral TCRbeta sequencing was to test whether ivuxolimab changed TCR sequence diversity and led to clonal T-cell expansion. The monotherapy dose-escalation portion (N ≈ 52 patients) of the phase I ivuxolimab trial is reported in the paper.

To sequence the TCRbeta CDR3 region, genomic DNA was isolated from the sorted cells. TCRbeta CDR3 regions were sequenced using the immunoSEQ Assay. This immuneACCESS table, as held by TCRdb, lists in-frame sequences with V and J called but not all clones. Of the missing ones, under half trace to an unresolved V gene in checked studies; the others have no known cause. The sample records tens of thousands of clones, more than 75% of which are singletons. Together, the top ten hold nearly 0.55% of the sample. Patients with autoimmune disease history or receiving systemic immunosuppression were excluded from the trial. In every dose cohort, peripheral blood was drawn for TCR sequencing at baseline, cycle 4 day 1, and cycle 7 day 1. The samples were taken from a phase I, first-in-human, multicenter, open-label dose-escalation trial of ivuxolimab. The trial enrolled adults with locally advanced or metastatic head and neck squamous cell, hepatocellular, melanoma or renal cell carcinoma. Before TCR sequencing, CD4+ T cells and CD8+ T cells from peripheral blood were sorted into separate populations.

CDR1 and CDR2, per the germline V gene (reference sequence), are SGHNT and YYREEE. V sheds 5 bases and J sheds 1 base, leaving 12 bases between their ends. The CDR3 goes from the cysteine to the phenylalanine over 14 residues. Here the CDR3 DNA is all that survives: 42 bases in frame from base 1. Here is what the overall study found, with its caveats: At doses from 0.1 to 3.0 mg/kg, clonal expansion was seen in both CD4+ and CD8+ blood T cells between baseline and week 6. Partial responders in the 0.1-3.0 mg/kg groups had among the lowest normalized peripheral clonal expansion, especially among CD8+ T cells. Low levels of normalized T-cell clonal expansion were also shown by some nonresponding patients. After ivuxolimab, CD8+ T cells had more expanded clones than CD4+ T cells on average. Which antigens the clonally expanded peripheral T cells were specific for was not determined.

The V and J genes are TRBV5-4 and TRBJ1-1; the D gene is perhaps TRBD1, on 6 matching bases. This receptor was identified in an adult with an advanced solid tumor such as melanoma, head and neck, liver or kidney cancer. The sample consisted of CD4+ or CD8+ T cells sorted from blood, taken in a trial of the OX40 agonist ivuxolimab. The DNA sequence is TGTGCCAGCAGGACCCAGGGACAGAACACTGAAGCTTTCTTT. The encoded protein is CASRTQGQNTEAFF.